This is a list of T cell receptor beta chains from one sample in a study of identical twins. From the 5' RACE reads, TCRdb called clonotypes with MiXCR, one entry per CDR3 protein. This table holds 220,000 or so distinct CDR3 sequences, roughly 7% found once. The same sample was also used in a study of yellow fever vaccine responses in identical twins.

The sequenced sample was memory (CD45RO+) T cells sorted from blood. The source is a woman in her late teens or twenties in good health. The conserved cysteine and the conserved F or W are not part of the CDR3 here.

J gene	V gene	CDR3 protein
TRBJ1-1	TRBV20-1	SARVPGGITEAF
TRBJ1-1	TRBV10-3	ATSYGQGGNTEAF
TRBJ1-3	TRBV5-6	ASSQDPRGGNTIY
TRBJ2-3	TRBV7-9	ASSLEAGADTQY
TRBJ1-6	TRBV5-1	ASSLDGTLLNSPLH
TRBJ2-7	TRBV4-2	ASSQPTSGTFYEQY
TRBJ1-2	TRBV20-1	SNDRGGGYT
TRBJ2-2	TRBV12-3/TRBV12-4	AFSGGRLANKNTGELF
TRBJ2-1	TRBV11-2	ASSLGASGSSYNEQF
TRBJ1-1	TRBV10-3	AISELEGTEAF
TRBJ2-3	TRBV14	ASSHSEAWRGTDTQY
TRBJ2-2	TRBV20-1	CARDAASGGAGTGELF
TRBJ1-5	TRBV20-1	SARVSNQPQH
TRBJ1-5	TRBV20-1	SARDRTVYSNQPQH
TRBJ2-1	TRBV28	ASSLYVGLGGWGEQF
TRBJ2-5	TRBV6-1	ASRGLAGVGGRETQY
TRBJ2-2	TRBV5-5	ASSLRLAGFARGELF
TRBJ2-1	TRBV7-6	ASSPRGQGNEQF
TRBJ2-1	TRBV2	ASKGAGSYNEQF
TRBJ2-2	TRBV12-3/TRBV12-4	ASRARGPGTGELF
TRBJ2-1	TRBV3-1	ACSRGTSGGSSYNEQF
TRBJ1-1	TRBV6-1	ASKTTGGSTEAF
TRBJ1-6	TRBV2	ASSPRGLDNSPLH
TRBJ1-6	TRBV19	ASSPGQRRRRDSPLH
TRBJ1-1	TRBV27	ASTRTGNTEAF
TRBJ1-2	TRBV20-1	SARDLRPGPGYGYT
TRBJ1-3	TRBV27	ASSLGPPPPDTIY
TRBJ2-2	TRBV24-1	ATSDLTGTKTGELF